The present entry profiles one TCR beta chain with its context. These data originate in a study of blood T cell repertoires in COVID-19. Study-level background: Italy, Spain and the United States were the sources of the convalescent and acute COVID-19 samples. Nucleic acid was either cDNA or gDNA, and it came from T cells, B-cell-depleted T cells, or PBMCs.

Germline lookup yields CDR1 MDHEN and CDR2 SYDVKM. The CDR3 contains 15 residues. The V end was cut by 6 bases, the J end by 1 base, with 16 bases between. As handled by the study authors: Scientists estimated how many nucleated cells there were by amplifying reference gene primers. The protocol was immunoSEQ multiplex PCR, while the TCRdb copy is restricted to in-frame clones and leaves out a portion. The V and J calls and clone size are taken from that table; D and trimming were inferred from the DNA. Among some 110,000 clones, approximately 91% were seen once, and the ten largest hold approximately 5.1%.

The gene calls are TRBV28 and TRBJ2-7, with D possibly being TRBD2 (6 bases). The sequence was obtained from a human donor in a cohort sampled during active COVID-19. The sample consisted of peripheral blood. The CDR3 region is CASRPVAASSYEQYF. The CDR3 bases are TGTGCCAGCAGACCCGTAGCGGCAAGTTCCTACGAGCAGTACTTC.